This TCR beta chain originates from a study of blood T cell repertoires in COVID-19. Study-level background: Both acute and convalescent COVID-19 samples were obtained from the United States, Italy and Spain. In each case, the material was cDNA or gDNA derived from T cells, B-cell-depleted T cells, or PBMCs.

Original processing methods: Reference gene primer amplification gave estimated nucleated cell counts. Produced via immunoSEQ multiplex PCR; TCRdb's table is partial and in-frame only. Clone size and the V and J calls come from that table; the DNA yielded D and trimming. The sample consists of about 26,000 clones, more than 85% of them appearing once. CDR3 length: 16 residues. In germline, CDR1 is SGHAT, CDR2 FQNNGV. V was shortened by 3 bases and J by 2 bases, with 16 bases between the two germline ends. The clonotype comes from a human donor in a cohort sampled during active COVID-19. The V and J genes are TRBV11-2 and TRBJ1-2, with D perhaps matching TRBD1 (6 bases). The sequencing input was peripheral blood. CDR3 residues: CASSFPGVRGNYGYTF. The CDR3 DNA reads TGTGCCAGCAGCTTTCCCGGGGTGAGGGGGAACTATGGCTACACCTTC.